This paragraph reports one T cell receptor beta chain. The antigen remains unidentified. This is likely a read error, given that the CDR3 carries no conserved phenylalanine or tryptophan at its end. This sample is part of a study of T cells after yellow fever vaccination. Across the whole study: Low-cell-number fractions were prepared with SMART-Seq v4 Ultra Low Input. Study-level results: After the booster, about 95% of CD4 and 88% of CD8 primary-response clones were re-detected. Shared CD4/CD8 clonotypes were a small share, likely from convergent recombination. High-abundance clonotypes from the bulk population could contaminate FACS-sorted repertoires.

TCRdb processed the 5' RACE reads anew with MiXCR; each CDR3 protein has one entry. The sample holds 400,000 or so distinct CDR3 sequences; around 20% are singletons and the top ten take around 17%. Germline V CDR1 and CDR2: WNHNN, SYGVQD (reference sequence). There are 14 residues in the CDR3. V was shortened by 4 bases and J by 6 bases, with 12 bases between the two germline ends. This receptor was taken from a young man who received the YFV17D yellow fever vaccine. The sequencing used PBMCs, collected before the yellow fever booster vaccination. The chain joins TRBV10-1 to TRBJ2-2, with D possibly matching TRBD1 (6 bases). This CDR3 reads CASSGSGVAGELFV. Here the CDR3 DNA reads TGCGCCAGCAGTGGCTCAGGGGTAGCCGGGGAGCTGTTTGTT.